This T cell receptor (beta chain) was profiled in a study of neurological immune-mediated disorders. The V and J ends lost 7 bases and 0 bases respectively, with 13 bases between them. Germline CDR1 is DFQATT and CDR2 is SNEGSKA (reference sequence). CDR3 size: 14 residues. This clonotype was counted at least ten times. Its antigen remains unknown. The cDNA came from 5'RACE, which used 10-nucleotide random UMIs. TCRdb re-called the 5' RACE reads through MiXCR, storing one row per CDR3 protein. The sample lists roughly 56,000 distinct CDR3 sequences, about an eighth occurring once. Overall study findings and caveats: HTLV-1-associated myelopathy had the most TCR clonal expansion, whereas multiple sclerosis had the least (lower than in healthy controls).

The source of this sequence is a man aged 60 to 75 in good health. The J gene is TRBJ1-5, the V gene TRBV20-1, with D perhaps TRBD1 (5 bases). The sequencing sample was made of PBMCs. In nucleotides, the CDR3 is TGCAGTGTGGGAGGGGACGATAGCAATCAGCCCCAGCATTTT. Translation: CSVGGDDSNQPQHF.